A selection of T cell receptor beta chains follows, all from one sample in a study of T-cell memory formation after mild COVID-19. Each CDR3 protein gets one entry after TCRdb re-called the 5' RACE reads with MiXCR. The sample includes about 240,000 distinct CDR3 sequences, approximately 9% of them seen just once. Material for sequencing was PBMCs or a T cell subset sorted from them (not recorded which). All receptors derive from a man between 18 and 35 years old who had mild COVID-19 (a few samples of this study predate the infection). Cell type and time point are not known. The CDR3 runs from the conserved cysteine through the conserved F or W. Each record gives: J gene, D gene, V gene, clone size, CDR3 protein, CDR3 DNA. The D gene is left open where the match is weak. The size entry is marked missing in some rows and otherwise reads once, few, many or a size class.

TRBJ1-5 | NA | TRBV3-1 | few | CASSHRNQPQHF | TGTGCCAGCAGCCACCGTAATCAGCCCCAGCATTTT
TRBJ1-2 | NA | TRBV7-9 | few | CASSLGGGRGIWNYGYTF | TGTGCCAGCAGCTTAGGTGGGGGGCGCGGGATCTGGAACTATGGCTACACCTTC
TRBJ2-3 | NA | TRBV5-1 | many | CASSSRRGSTDTQYF | TGCGCCAGCAGCTCCCGAAGGGGGAGCACAGATACGCAGTATTTT
TRBJ2-1 | NA | TRBV7-9 | NA | CASSPRGATYNEQFF | TGTGCCAGCAGTCCTCGGGGGGCCACTTACAATGAGCAGTTCTTC
TRBJ2-1 | TRBD1 | TRBV27 | many | CASSADRGHEQFF | TGTGCCAGCAGTGCTGACAGGGGTCATGAGCAGTTCTTC
TRBJ1-2 | TRBD1 | TRBV6-2/TRBV6-3 | many | CASSIQPGQHFYGYTF | TGTGCCAGCAGCATCCAGCCGGGACAGCACTTCTATGGCTACACCTTC
TRBJ2-1 | NA | TRBV5-1 | NA | CASSLGPTNEQFF | TGCGCCAGCAGCTTGGGACCAACCAATGAGCAGTTCTTC
TRBJ2-3 | NA | TRBV6-5 | NA | CASSYAATGTLGTQYF | TGTGCCAGCAGTTACGCAGCAACCGGGACCCTCGGTACGCAGTATTTT
TRBJ1-3 | NA | TRBV10-3 | NA | CAIKVGQGKGNTIYF | TGTGCCATCAAGGTCGGGCAGGGGAAAGGAAACACCATATATTTT
TRBJ2-3 | TRBD1 | TRBV7-9 | NA | CASSSGQFTDTQYF | TGTGCCAGCAGCTCGGGACAGTTCACAGATACGCAGTATTTT
TRBJ2-5 | TRBD2 | TRBV7-3 | NA | CASSLNRGVEETQYF | TGTGCCAGCAGCTTAAATCGGGGGGTGGAAGAGACCCAGTACTTC
TRBJ1-4 | NA | TRBV5-6 | few | CASSDSETTSEKLFF | TGTGCCAGCAGCGACAGCGAGACAACGTCTGAAAAACTGTTTTTT
TRBJ2-1 | TRBD2 | TRBV7-2 | NA | CASSLRLAGIYNEQFF | TGTGCCAGCAGCCTACGACTAGCGGGCATTTACAATGAGCAGTTCTTC
TRBJ2-1 | NA | TRBV12-3/TRBV12-4 | NA | CASSHQEHNEQFF | TGTGCCAGCAGTCATCAGGAGCACAATGAGCAGTTCTTC
TRBJ2-3 | TRBD1 | TRBV10-3 | few | CAISEGTGDVPDTQYF | TGTGCCATCAGTGAGGGGACAGGGGATGTCCCAGATACGCAGTATTTT
TRBJ2-3 | NA | TRBV4-3 | NA | CASSQGRGRSTDTQYF | TGCGCCAGCAGCCAAGGGAGGGGAAGGAGCACAGATACGCAGTATTTT
TRBJ2-3 | NA | TRBV6-2/TRBV6-3 | NA | CASAILSGFADTQYF | TGTGCCAGCGCCATCCTCAGCGGTTTCGCAGATACGCAGTATTTT
TRBJ2-3 | TRBD2 | TRBV5-1 | few | CASSLATSGTDTQYF | TGCGCCAGCAGCTTGGCAACTAGCGGAACAGATACGCAGTATTTT
TRBJ2-7 | NA | TRBV12-3/TRBV12-4 | few | CASSFEMHYEQYF | TGTGCCAGCAGTTTTGAGATGCACTACGAGCAGTACTTC